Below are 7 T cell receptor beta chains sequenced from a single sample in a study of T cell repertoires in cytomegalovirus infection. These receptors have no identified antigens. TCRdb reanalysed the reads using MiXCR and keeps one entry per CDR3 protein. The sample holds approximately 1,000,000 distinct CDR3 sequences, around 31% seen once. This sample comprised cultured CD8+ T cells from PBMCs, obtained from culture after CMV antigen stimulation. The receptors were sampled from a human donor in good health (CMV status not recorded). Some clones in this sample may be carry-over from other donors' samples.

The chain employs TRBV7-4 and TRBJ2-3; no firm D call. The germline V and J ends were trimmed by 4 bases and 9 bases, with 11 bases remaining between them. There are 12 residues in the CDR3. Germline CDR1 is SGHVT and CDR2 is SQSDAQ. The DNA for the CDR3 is TGTGCCAGCAGCTCCTCCCCTTGGACGCAGTATTTT. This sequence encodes CASSSSPWTQYF.

CDR3 nucleotide sequence: TGTGCCACCAGTGATAGCCAGACAGGGACTCCCTACAATGAGCAGTTCTTC. Amino acid sequence: CATSDSQTGTPYNEQFF. The chain employs TRBV24-1 and TRBJ2-1; the D gene is possibly TRBD1 (7 bases). The germline V gene encodes CDR1 KGHDR and CDR2 SFDVKD. V dropped 3 bases and J dropped 2 bases, with 16 bases sitting between them. The CDR3 extends over 17 amino acids.

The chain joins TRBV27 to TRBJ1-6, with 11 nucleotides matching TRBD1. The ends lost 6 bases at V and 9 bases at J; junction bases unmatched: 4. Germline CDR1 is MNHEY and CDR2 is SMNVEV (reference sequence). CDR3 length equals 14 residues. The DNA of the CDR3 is TGTGCCAGCAGGGCAGGGACAGGGGGTTCACCCCTCCACTTT. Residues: CASRAGTGGSPLHF.

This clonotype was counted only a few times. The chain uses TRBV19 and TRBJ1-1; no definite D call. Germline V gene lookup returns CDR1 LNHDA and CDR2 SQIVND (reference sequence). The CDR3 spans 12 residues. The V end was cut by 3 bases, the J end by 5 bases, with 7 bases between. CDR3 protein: CASSIGQTEAFF. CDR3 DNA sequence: TGTGCCAGTAGTATCGGGCAGACTGAAGCTTTCTTT.

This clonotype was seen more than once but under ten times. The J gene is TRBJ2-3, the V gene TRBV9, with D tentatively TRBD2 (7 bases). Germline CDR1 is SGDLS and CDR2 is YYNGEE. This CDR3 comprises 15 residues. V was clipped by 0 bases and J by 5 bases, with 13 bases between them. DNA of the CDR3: TGTGCCAGCAGCGTAGGATCGGGGGGACAAGATACGCAGTATTTT. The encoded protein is CASSVGSGGQDTQYF.

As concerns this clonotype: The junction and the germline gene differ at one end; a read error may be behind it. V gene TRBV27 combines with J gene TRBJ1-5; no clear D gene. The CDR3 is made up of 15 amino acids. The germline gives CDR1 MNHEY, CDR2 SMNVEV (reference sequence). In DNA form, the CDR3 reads TGTGCCAGCAATTTATCGCAGCCGAGCAATCAGCCCCAGCATTTT. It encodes CASNLSQPSNQPQHF.

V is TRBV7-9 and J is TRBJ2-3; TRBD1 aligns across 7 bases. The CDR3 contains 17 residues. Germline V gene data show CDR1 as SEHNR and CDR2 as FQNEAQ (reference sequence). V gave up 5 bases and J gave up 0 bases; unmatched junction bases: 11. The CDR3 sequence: CASSPPRQGPSTDTQYF. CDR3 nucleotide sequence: TGTGCCAGCAGCCCCCCCCGACAGGGTCCTAGCACAGATACGCAGTATTTT.